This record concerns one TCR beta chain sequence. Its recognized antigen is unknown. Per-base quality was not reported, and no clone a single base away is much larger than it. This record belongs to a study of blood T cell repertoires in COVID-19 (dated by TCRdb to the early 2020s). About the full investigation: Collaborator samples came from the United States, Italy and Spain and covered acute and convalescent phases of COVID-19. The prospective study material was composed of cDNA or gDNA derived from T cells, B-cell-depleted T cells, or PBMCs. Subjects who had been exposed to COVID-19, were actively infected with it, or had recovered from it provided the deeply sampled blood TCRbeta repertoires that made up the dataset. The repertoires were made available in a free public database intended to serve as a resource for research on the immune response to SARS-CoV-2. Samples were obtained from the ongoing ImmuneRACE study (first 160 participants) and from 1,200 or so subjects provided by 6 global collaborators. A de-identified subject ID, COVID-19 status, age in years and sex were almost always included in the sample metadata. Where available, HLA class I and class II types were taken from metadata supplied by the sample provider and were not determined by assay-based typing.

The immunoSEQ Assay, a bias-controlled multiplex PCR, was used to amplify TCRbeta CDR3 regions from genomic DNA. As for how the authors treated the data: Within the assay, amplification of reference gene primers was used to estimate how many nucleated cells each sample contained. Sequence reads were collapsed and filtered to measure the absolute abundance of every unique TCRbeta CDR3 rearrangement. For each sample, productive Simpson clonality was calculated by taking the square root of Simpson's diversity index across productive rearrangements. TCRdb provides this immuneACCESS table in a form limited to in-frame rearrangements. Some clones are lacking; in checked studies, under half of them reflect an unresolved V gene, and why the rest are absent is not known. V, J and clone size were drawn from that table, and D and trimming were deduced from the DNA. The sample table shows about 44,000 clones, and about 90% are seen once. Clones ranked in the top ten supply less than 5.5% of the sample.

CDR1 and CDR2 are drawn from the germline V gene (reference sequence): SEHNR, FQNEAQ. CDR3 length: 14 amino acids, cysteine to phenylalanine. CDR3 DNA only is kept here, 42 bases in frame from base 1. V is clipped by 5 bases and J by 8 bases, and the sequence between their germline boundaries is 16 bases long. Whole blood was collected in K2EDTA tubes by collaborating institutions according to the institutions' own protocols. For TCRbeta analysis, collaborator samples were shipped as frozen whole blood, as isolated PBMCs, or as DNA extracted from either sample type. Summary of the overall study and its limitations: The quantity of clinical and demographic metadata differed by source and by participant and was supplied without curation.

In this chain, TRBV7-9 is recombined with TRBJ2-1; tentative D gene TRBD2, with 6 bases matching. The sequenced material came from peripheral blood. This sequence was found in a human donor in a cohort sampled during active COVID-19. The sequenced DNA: TGTGCCAGCAGCCCCAGGTGGGGGGAGGATGAGCAGTTCTTC. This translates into CASSPRWGEDEQFF.